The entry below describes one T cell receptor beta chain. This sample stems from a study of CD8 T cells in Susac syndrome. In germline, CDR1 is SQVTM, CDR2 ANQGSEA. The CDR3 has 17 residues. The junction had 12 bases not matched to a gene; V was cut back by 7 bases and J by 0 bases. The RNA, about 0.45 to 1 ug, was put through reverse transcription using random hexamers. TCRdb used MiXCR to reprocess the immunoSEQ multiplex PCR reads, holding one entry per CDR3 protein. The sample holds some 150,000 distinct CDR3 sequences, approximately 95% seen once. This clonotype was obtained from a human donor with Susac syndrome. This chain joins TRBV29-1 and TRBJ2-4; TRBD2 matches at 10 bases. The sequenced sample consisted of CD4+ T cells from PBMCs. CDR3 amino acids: CSATIAGGILAKNIQYF. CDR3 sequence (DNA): TGCAGCGCCACTATAGCGGGAGGTATTCTAGCCAAAAACATTCAGTACTTC.